This is a list of T cell receptor beta chains from one sample in a study of blood T cells in healthy people across ages. From the 5' RACE reads, TCRdb called clonotypes with MiXCR, one entry per CDR3 protein. The table includes some 560,000 distinct CDR3 sequences, roughly a quarter detected once. This sample was also put to use in a study of T cells of mothers and their children.

Sequencing was carried out using blood. Receptors were obtained from a boy aged 2 to 9 in good health. Both conserved end residues are part of each CDR3. The order of the fields is CDR3 protein, J gene, CDR3 length, V gene.

CDR3: CASIASGANVLTF
J: TRBJ2-6
length: 13
V: TRBV6-5

CDR3: CATSSWTDTQYF
J: TRBJ2-3
length: 12
V: TRBV15

CDR3: CAIGTGGSGYTF
J: TRBJ1-2
length: 12
V: TRBV10-3

CDR3: CASSSGLGDPFSYEQYF
J: TRBJ2-7
length: 17
V: TRBV5-1

CDR3: CASSPLRQGSSYEQYF
J: TRBJ2-7
length: 16
V: TRBV3-1

CDR3: CASSPRQANSYNEQFF
J: TRBJ2-1
length: 16
V: TRBV7-2

CDR3: CASSYLGQGQETQYF
J: TRBJ2-5
length: 15
V: TRBV3-1

CDR3: CASSVGAGGEEPLHF
J: TRBJ1-6
length: 15
V: TRBV9

CDR3: CASSFRDSYSPLHF
J: TRBJ1-6
length: 14
V: TRBV27

CDR3: CASSQGGGFIQYF
J: TRBJ2-5
length: 13
V: TRBV3-1

CDR3: CASSLPDTVRDEQFF
J: TRBJ2-1
length: 15
V: TRBV7-3

CDR3: CASKSHPGTPNHEQFF
J: TRBJ2-1
length: 16
V: TRBV12-3/TRBV12-4

CDR3: CASSVAGGELFF
J: TRBJ2-2
length: 12
V: TRBV9

CDR3: CVSSQTGLQSSTQYF
J: TRBJ2-5
length: 15
V: TRBV4-3

CDR3: CAISAREYYNEQFF
J: TRBJ2-1
length: 14
V: TRBV10-3

CDR3: CASSPLAIYEQYF
J: TRBJ2-7
length: 13
V: TRBV12-3/TRBV12-4

CDR3: CASSPGVSSGRWTQYF
J: TRBJ2-5
length: 16
V: TRBV5-1

CDR3: CSVETGRLYGYTF
J: TRBJ1-2
length: 13
V: TRBV29-1